Detailed here is one T cell receptor beta chain. Its antigen is undetermined. This sample's time point: week 3, after first cycle of checkpoint inhibitor. Unmatched junction bases numbered 4, after V lost 6 bases and J lost 4 bases. This CDR3 comprises 14 residues. Germline CDR1 reads MDHEN; CDR2 reads SYDVKM. These data originate in a study of blood T cell dynamics during melanoma immunotherapy. The study's findings and limits: It remained unknown if the driving T cell clones were melanoma-specific.

The protocol was immunoSEQ multiplex PCR, while the TCRdb copy is restricted to in-frame clones and leaves out a portion. Found here are 8,400 or so clones, more than 70% of them singletons; the top ten hold around 4%. J is TRBJ1-3 and V is TRBV28, with TRBD1 matching over 9 bases. The starting material was blood, obtained from a patient treated with checkpoint blockade. This receptor was obtained from a human donor with melanoma. Written as DNA, the CDR3 is TGTGCCAGCAGGGACAGGGGACCCGGAAACACCATATATTTT. Its protein is CASRDRGPGNTIYF.